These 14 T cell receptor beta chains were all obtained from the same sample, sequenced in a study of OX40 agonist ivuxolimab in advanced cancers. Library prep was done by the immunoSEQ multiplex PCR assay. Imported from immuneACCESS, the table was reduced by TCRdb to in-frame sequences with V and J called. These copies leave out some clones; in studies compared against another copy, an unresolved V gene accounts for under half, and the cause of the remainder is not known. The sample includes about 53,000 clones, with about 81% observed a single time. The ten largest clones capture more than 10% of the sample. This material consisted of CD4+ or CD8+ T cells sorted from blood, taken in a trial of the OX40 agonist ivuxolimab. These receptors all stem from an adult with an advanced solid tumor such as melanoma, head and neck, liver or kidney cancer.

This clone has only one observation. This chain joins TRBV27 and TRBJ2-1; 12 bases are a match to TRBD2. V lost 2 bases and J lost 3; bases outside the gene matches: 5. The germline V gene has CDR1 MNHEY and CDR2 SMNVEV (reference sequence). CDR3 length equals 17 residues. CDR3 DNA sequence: TGTGCCAGCAGTTTAAGTCGACTAGCGGGAGTCTACAATGAGCAGTTCTTC. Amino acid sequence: CASSLSRLAGVYNEQFF.

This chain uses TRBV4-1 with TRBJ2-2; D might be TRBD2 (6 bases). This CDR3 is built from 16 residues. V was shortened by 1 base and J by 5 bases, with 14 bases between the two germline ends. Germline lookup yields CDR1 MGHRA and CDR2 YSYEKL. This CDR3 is CASSQVVWRGTGELFF. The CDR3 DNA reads TGCGCCAGCAGCCAAGTGGTATGGAGGGGAACCGGGGAGCTGTTTTTT.

CDR3 nucleotide sequence: TGTGCCAGCAGCTTCGGACAGGGCAGGCAGTTCTTC. It translates to CASSFGQGRQFF. This chain joins TRBV11-2 and TRBJ2-1, with 8 positions matching TRBD1. CDR3 size: 12 residues. Germline CDR1 reads SGHAT; CDR2 reads FQNNGV. V was pared by 3 bases and J by 12 bases, with 4 bases of the junction left unmatched.

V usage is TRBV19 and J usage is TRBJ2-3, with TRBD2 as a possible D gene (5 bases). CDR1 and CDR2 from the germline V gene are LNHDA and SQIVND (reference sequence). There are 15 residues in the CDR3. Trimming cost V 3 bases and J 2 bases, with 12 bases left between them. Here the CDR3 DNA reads TGTGCCAGTAGTATTAATGAGGGTTTCACAGATACGCAGTATTTT. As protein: CASSINEGFTDTQYF.

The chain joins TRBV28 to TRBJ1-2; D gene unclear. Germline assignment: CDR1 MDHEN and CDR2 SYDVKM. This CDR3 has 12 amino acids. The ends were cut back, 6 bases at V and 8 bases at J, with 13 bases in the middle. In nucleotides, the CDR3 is TGTGCCAGCAGAGTCTCGGGTAAAGGCTACACCTTC. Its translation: CASRVSGKGYTF.

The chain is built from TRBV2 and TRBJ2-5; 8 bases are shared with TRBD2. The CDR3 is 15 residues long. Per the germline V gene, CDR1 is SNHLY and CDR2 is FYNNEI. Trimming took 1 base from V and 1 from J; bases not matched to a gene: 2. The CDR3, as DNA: TGTGCCAGCAGTGAAGTAGCGGGACCCCAAGAGACCCAGTACTTC. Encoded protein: CASSEVAGPQETQYF.

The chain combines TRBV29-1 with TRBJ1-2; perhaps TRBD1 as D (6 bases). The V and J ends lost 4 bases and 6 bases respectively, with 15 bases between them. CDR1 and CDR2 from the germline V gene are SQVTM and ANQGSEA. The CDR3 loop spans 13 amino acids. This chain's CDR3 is CSVGWGQRDGYTF. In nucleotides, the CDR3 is TGCAGCGTTGGCTGGGGACAACGGGATGGCTACACCTTC.

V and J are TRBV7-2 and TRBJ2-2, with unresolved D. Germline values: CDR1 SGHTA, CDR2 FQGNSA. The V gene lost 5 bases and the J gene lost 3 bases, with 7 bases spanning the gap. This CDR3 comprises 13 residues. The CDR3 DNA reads TGTGCCAGCAGCCATCCTCACACCGGGGAGCTGTTTTTT. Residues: CASSHPHTGELFF.

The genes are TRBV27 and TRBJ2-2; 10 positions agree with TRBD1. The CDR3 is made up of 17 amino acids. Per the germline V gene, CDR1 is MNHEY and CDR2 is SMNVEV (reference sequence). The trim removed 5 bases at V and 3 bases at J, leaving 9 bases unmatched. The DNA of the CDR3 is TGTGCCAGCAGTACCCGGACAGGGGGGACTCACACCGGGGAGCTGTTTTTT. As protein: CASSTRTGGTHTGELFF.

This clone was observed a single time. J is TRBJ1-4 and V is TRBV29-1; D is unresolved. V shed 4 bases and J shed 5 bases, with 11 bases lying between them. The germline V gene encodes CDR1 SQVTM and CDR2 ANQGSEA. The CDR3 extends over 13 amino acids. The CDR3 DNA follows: TGCAGCGTTGTGGGCGGCTGGAATGAAAAACTGTTTTTT. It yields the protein CSVVGGWNEKLFF.

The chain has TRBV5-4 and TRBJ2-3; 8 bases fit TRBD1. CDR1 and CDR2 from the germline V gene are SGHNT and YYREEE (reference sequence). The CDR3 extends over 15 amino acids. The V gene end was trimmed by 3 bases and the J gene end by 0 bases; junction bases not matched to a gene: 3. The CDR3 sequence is CASSSQGASTDTQYF. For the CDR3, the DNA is TGTGCCAGCAGCTCGCAGGGGGCTAGCACAGATACGCAGTATTTT.

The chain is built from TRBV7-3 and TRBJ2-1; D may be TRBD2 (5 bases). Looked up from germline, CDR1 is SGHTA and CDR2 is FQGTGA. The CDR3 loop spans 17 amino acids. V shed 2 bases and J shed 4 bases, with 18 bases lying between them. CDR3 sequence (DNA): TGTGCCAGCAGCTTAGCCCCAAGCGGCAGCGGTTACAATGAGCAGTTCTTC. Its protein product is CASSLAPSGSGYNEQFF.

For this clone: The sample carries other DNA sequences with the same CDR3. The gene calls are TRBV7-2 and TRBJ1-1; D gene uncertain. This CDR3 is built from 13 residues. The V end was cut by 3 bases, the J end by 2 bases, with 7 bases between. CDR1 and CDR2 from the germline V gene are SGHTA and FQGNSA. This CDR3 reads CASSLRANTEAFF. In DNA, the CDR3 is TGTGCCAGCAGCTTGAGAGCTAACACTGAAGCTTTCTTT.

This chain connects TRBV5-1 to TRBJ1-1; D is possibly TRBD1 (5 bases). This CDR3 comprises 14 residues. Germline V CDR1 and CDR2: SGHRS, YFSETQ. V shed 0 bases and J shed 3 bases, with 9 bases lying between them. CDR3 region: CASSLVSRDTEAFF. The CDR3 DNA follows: TGCGCCAGCAGCTTGGTGTCCAGGGACACTGAAGCTTTCTTT.